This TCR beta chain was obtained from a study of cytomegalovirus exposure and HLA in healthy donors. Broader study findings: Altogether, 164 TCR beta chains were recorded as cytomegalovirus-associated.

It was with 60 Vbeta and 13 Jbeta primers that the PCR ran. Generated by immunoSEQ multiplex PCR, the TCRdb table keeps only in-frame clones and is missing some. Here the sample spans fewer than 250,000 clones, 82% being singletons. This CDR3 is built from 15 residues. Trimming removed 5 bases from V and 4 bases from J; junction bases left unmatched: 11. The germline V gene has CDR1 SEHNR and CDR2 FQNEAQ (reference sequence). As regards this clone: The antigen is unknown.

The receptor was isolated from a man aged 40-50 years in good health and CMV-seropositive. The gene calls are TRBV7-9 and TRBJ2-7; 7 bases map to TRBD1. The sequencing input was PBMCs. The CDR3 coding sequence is TGTGCCAGCAGCCAAGCCGGGACAGATCTTTACGAGCAGTACGTC. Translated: CASSQAGTDLYEQYV.